These 31 T cell receptor beta chains were sequenced from one sample in a study of identical twins' blood T cells (dated by TCRdb to the early 2010s). Receptors were amplified or captured by 5' RACE. Sequenced using an Illumina Genome Analyzer IIx. TCRdb reworked the public reads: Q25 trimming with fastp, MiXCR clone assembly, productive beta chains retained. Each record represents a unique CDR3 protein, reported with the most common genes and DNA among its rows. Within this sample are roughly 380,000 distinct CDR3 sequences, with roughly 28% of them counted one time only. The ten largest clones take up 6.1% of the sample. The sequenced sample was PBMCs. All receptors derive from a woman between 18 and 55 years old in good health.

This clonotype was picked up many times. V usage is TRBV29-1 and J usage is TRBJ2-2; 7 bases are shared with TRBD1. The CDR3 is 14 amino acids. The V and J ends lost 3 bases and 5 bases, in that order; junction bases with no gene match: 6. The V gene's germline CDR1 is SQVTM and CDR2 ANQGSEA. The CDR3 loop is CSVDAGGVTGELFF. In nucleotides, the CDR3 is TGCAGCGTTGACGCAGGGGGAGTTACCGGGGAGCTGTTTTTT.

This clonotype has more than one count but fewer than ten. The chain is built from TRBV12-3 or TRBV12-4 and TRBJ1-1, with TRBD1 matching over 7 bases. Trimming took 3 bases from V and 6 from J; bases not matched to a gene: 7. This CDR3 contains 14 residues. The CDR3 DNA reads TGTGCCAGCAGTTTCGCAGGGGGGAGTGCTGAAGCTTTCTTT. Translating gives CASSFAGGSAEAFF.

V gene TRBV20-1 combines with J gene TRBJ1-5; D is possibly TRBD1 (6 bases). The CDR3 has 13 residues. Germline CDR1 reads DFQATT; CDR2 reads SNEGSKA (reference sequence). V dropped 5 bases and J dropped 0 bases, with 8 bases sitting between them. This CDR3 is CSAGQYSNQPQHF. CDR3 nucleotide sequence: TGCAGTGCTGGACAGTATAGCAATCAGCCCCAGCATTTT.

This clonotype has a handful of counts. The V gene is TRBV20-1, the J gene TRBJ1-1; the match to TRBD1 covers 7 bases. Unmatched junction bases numbered 11, after V lost 6 bases and J lost 7 bases. Germline V gene data show CDR1 as DFQATT and CDR2 as SNEGSKA (reference sequence). This CDR3 comprises 13 residues. CDR3: CSAHPPTGVEAFF. CDR3 sequence (DNA): TGCAGTGCCCACCCTCCTACAGGGGTTGAAGCTTTCTTT.

This sequence joins TRBV3-1 and TRBJ1-1; D is uncertain. The CDR3 length is 14 residues. Per the germline V gene, CDR1 is LGHDT and CDR2 is YNNKEL (reference sequence). V shed 0 bases and J shed 5 bases, with 10 bases lying between them. DNA of the CDR3: TGTGCCAGCAGCCAAGATCACGGTGGGACTGAAGCTTTCTTT. Its translation is CASSQDHGGTEAFF.

This clonotype has only a few counts. In DNA form, the CDR3 reads TGTGCCAGCAGTCCCGGGGTCGCAAATCAGCCCCAGCATTTT. Encoded protein: CASSPGVANQPQHF. The chain joins TRBV6-2 or TRBV6-3 to TRBJ1-5; no definite D call. Germline V lookup: CDR1 MNHEY, CDR2 SVGEGT. This CDR3 spans 14 amino acids. Trimming took off 5 bases at V and 4 bases at J, with 12 bases between the two ends.

Of note for this clonotype: At one end, the junction sequence differs from germline, possibly due to a read error. The V call is TRBV10-3, the J call TRBJ1-1; 11 bases match TRBD1. CDR1 is ENHRY and CDR2 is SYGVKD in the germline V gene. The CDR3 sequence is 15 residues long. CDR3 bases: TGTGCCATCAATGAGTTCGGGACAGGGGGCACTGAAGCTTTCTTT. Protein sequence: CAINEFGTGGTEAFF.

This clonotype was seen only once. CDR3 sequence reads: CAWSEQGAYGYTF. The CDR3 nucleotides read TGTGCCTGGAGTGAGCAGGGGGCTTATGGCTACACCTTC. The genes are TRBV30 and TRBJ1-2; TRBD1 aligns across 8 bases. The germline V gene has CDR1 GTSNPN and CDR2 SVGIG (reference sequence). This CDR3 has 13 residues. Unmatched junction bases numbered 3, after V lost 1 base and J lost 5 bases.

A few counts support this clonotype. V usage is TRBV6-5 and J usage is TRBJ1-2; D gene unclear. Germline lookup yields CDR1 MNHEY and CDR2 SVGAGI. This CDR3 is built from 15 residues. Trimming left V 0 bases short and J 3 bases short, with 11 bases between. The CDR3 DNA reads TGTGCCAGCAGTTACTCGTTCGAGGTTGACTATGGCTACACCTTC. As protein: CASSYSFEVDYGYTF.

This chain joins TRBV7-2 and TRBJ2-5, with no clear D. Trimming stripped 1 base from V and 1 base from J, with 4 bases between. CDR3 size: 13 residues. Germline CDR1 SGHTA, CDR2 FQGNSA. DNA for the CDR3: TGTGCCAGCAGCTTAGTTCTCCAAGAGACCCAGTACTTC. Its translation is CASSLVLQETQYF.

This clonotype occurred many times. The chain carries TRBV10-3 and TRBJ2-7; D call uncertain. Trimming removed 4 bases at V and 0 bases at J, with 4 bases between. Germline CDR1 reads ENHRY; CDR2 reads SYGVKD. This CDR3 has 12 amino acids. DNA of the CDR3: TGTGCCATCAGTGGGAGCTCCTACGAGCAGTACTTC. It is translated as CAISGSSYEQYF.

This clonotype was observed a few times. The chain couples TRBV20-1 to TRBJ2-1; 7 bases map to TRBD1. Per germline, CDR1 DFQATT and CDR2 SNEGSKA (reference sequence). Trimming at V came to 3 bases and at J to 6 bases, leaving 14 bases not matched to a gene. This CDR3 spans 16 amino acids. The CDR3 spells CSARGLDREWSNEQFF. CDR3 in DNA: TGCAGTGCTAGGGGATTAGACAGGGAGTGGTCCAATGAGCAGTTCTTC.

There are a few counts of this clonotype. This rearrangement joins TRBV6-5 to TRBJ2-2; 9 bases match TRBD2. CDR1 is MNHEY, CDR2 SVGAGI, per germline. V shed 6 bases, J shed 7 bases, and the junction held 12 bases outside the gene matches. This CDR3 contains 16 residues. This CDR3 reads CASRLKPGLAVGELFF. In DNA, the CDR3 is TGTGCCAGCAGACTAAAACCGGGACTAGCCGTCGGGGAGCTGTTTTTT.

V usage is TRBV6-6 and J usage is TRBJ1-5, with D possibly TRBD1 on 5 matching bases. This CDR3 contains 14 residues. Trimming took off 8 bases at V and 2 bases at J, with 13 bases between the two ends. The germline gives CDR1 MNHNY, CDR2 SVGAGI (reference sequence). CDR3 residues: CASGEGGGNQPQHF. The CDR3 coding sequence is TGTGCCAGCGGCGAGGGAGGGGGCAATCAGCCCCAGCATTTT.

The V and J genes are TRBV4-1 and TRBJ1-4; TRBD1 might be the D (6 bases). This CDR3 contains 16 residues. Trimming shortened V by 2 bases and J by 6 bases, and 16 bases separated the two germline ends. Germline V gene sequence: CDR1 MGHRA, CDR2 YSYEKL. The CDR3 is CASSQPTGAGDEKLFF. As DNA, the CDR3 is TGCGCCAGCAGCCAACCTACTGGGGCAGGGGATGAAAAACTGTTTTTT.

In this sample, this clonotype turned up many times. CDR3 in amino acids: CASRLRQGLDTEAFF. The CDR3 DNA follows: TGTGCCAGCAGGCTAAGACAGGGCTTAGACACTGAAGCTTTCTTT. The chain employs TRBV6-1 and TRBJ1-1; 7 bases align to TRBD1. This CDR3 has 15 residues. Per germline, CDR1 MNHNS and CDR2 SASEGT. The V and J ends lost 6 bases and 3 bases, in that order; junction bases with no gene match: 10.

Only a few counts were recorded for this clonotype. V usage is TRBV19 and J usage is TRBJ1-5; no clear D. The V gene lost 1 base and the J gene lost 4 bases, with 11 bases spanning the gap. Germline CDR1 reads LNHDA; CDR2 reads SQIVND (reference sequence). This CDR3 has 15 amino acids. CDR3 DNA: TGTGCCAGTAGTATAGTCGAGGGTTTGAATCAGCCCCAGCATTTT. Protein sequence: CASSIVEGLNQPQHF.

This rearrangement joins TRBV7-2 to TRBJ2-4; 11 positions match TRBD2. With 5 bases clipped from V and 11 bases from J, the junction kept 8 bases outside the gene matches. This CDR3 contains 14 residues. CDR1 is SGHTA and CDR2 is FQGNSA in the germline V gene. The CDR3 region is CASSPPSSGRVQYF. The CDR3 DNA reads TGTGCCAGCAGCCCGCCGAGTAGCGGGAGGGTTCAGTACTTC.

This clonotype was detected many times. At one of its ends the junction is not consistent with the germline gene, which may arise from a read error. The chain links TRBV7-7 to TRBJ2-7; TRBD1 is a possible D gene (5 bases). Germline V lookup: CDR1 SSHAT, CDR2 FNYEAQ (reference sequence). The CDR3 extends over 15 amino acids. CDR3 sequence: CASSLGAGPTYEQYF. CDR3 bases: TGTGCTAGCAGCTTAGGTGCAGGGCCTACCTACGAGCAGTACTTC.

The chain recombines TRBV10-3 with TRBJ2-3, with no clear D. This CDR3 has 12 residues. Trimming left V 6 bases short and J 2 bases short, with 6 bases between. Germline loops: CDR1 ENHRY, CDR2 SYGVKD. Here the CDR3 reads CAIRPNTDTQYF. The CDR3 DNA is TGTGCCATCAGACCTAACACAGATACGCAGTATTTT.

This clonotype showed up many times. The chain has TRBV29-1 and TRBJ1-5, with 10 bases matching TRBD1. J gave up 7 bases and V 6 bases, and 12 bases lay outside the gene matches. CDR3 length: 15 residues. Germline V gives CDR1 SQVTM, CDR2 ANQGSEA. In nucleotides, the CDR3 is TGCAGCGTCGTTTGGGACAGGGGAGGGTCACAGCCCCAGCATTTT. Translation gives CSVVWDRGGSQPQHF.

This clonotype has ten or more counts. The rearrangement joins TRBV29-1 to TRBJ1-2; no firm D call. The CDR3 runs 13 residues. In germline, CDR1 is SQVTM, CDR2 ANQGSEA. The V and J ends lost 7 bases and 3 bases respectively, with 15 bases between them. Here the CDR3 reads CSDQAGLDYGYTF. The CDR3 bases are TGCAGCGATCAGGCGGGCCTAGACTATGGCTACACCTTC.

J is TRBJ2-7 and V is TRBV5-1; TRBD2 aligns across 11 bases. Germline CDR1 SGHRS, CDR2 YFSETQ. V trimming: 7 bases; J trimming: 2 bases; junction bases outside the gene matches: 8. The CDR3 extends over 15 amino acids. The CDR3 sequence: CASFDLLAGAYEQYF. Here the CDR3 DNA reads TGCGCCAGCTTTGACCTACTAGCGGGGGCCTACGAGCAGTACTTC.

This clonotype was detected many times. The CDR3 reads CASSYSMGTEAFF. The CDR3 DNA sequence: TGTGCCAGCAGCTATTCAATGGGGACTGAAGCTTTCTTT. The chain is built from TRBV11-3 and TRBJ1-1; D is unresolved. V lost 4 bases and J 5 bases, leaving 11 bases between the germline ends. CDR1 and CDR2 (germline): SGHNT, YENEEA. The CDR3 totals 13 residues.

Many counts were recorded for this clonotype. This chain links TRBV5-1 with TRBJ1-1, with D perhaps matching TRBD1 (5 bases). Germline assignment: CDR1 SGHRS and CDR2 YFSETQ. This CDR3 comprises 17 residues. V was trimmed by 7 bases and J by 0 bases, leaving 22 bases between them. The CDR3 bases are TGCGCCAGCTCACTTGAAGGGGCCTCCTCGGTGAACACTGAAGCTTTCTTT. This sequence encodes CASSLEGASSVNTEAFF.

This clonotype came up a few times. The rearrangement links TRBV4-1 to TRBJ1-5; D is possibly TRBD1 (5 bases). Germline CDR1 MGHRA, CDR2 YSYEKL. The V end lost 1 base, the J end lost 5 bases, and 12 bases lay between the germline ends. This CDR3 contains 15 residues. The CDR3 is CASSQGSRGDQPQHF. CDR3 DNA: TGCGCCAGCAGCCAAGGTTCGAGAGGGGATCAGCCCCAGCATTTT.

This rearrangement joins TRBV12-3 or TRBV12-4 to TRBJ1-2; 9 bases line up with TRBD1. The CDR3 covers 14 residues. Trimming removed 10 bases from V and 1 base from J; junction bases left unmatched: 7. This CDR3 reads CATDRDRVNYGYTF. For the CDR3, the DNA is TGTGCCACCGACCGGGACAGGGTTAACTATGGCTACACCTTC.

This clonotype was picked up a small number of times. CDR3: CSAETTYEQYF. The CDR3 DNA reads as TGCAGCGCCGAAACCACCTACGAGCAGTACTTC. The V gene is TRBV29-1, the J gene TRBJ2-7; unclear D gene. V was shortened by 7 bases and J by 2 bases, with 9 bases between the two germline ends. From germline, CDR1 is SQVTM and CDR2 ANQGSEA. The length of the CDR3 is 11 residues.

Note on this clonotype: A junction boundary mismatches the germline segment, possibly from a read error. The chain combines TRBV24-1 with TRBJ2-1; 10 nucleotides line up with TRBD2. This CDR3 has 15 amino acids. CDR1 and CDR2 from the germline V gene are KGHDR and SFDVKD. CDR3 residues: CATSDSKLAGEEQFF. The CDR3 DNA reads TGTGCCACCAGCGATTCGAAGCTAGCGGGAGAGGAGCAGTTCTTC.

V is TRBV10-3 and J is TRBJ2-3; 9 bases map to TRBD2. The CDR3 length is 19 residues. J was trimmed by 2 bases and V by 4 bases; bases with no gene match: 16. Germline CDR1 is ENHRY and CDR2 is SYGVKD. The CDR3 here is CAISVSGPAGGPFTDTQYF. The CDR3 DNA follows: TGTGCCATCAGTGTCTCAGGGCCAGCGGGGGGCCCTTTCACAGATACGCAGTATTTT.

As to this clonotype: One end of the junction does not line up with germline, which may come from a read error. The J gene is TRBJ2-2, the V gene TRBV29-1, with TRBD2 as a possible D gene (5 bases). This CDR3 comprises 13 residues. Germline CDR1 and CDR2: SQVTM and ANQGSEA. The CDR3 region is CGVGLSAAGELFF. DNA of the CDR3: TGCGGCGTTGGACTGTCGGCAGCCGGGGAGCTGTTTTTT.